Reported below is one T cell receptor (beta chain). Its antigen is not known. The repertoire was sequenced with immunoSEQ multiplex PCR; TCRdb's copy has only in-frame clones and lacks some. Counted here are about 150,000 clones, 88% occurring once; the ten biggest clones make up around 3%. This specimen belongs to a study of T cell responses to AZD1222 COVID-19 vaccine. Looked up from germline, CDR1 is SGHAT and CDR2 is FQNNGV. CDR3 length equals 13 residues. V gave up 2 bases and J gave up 5 bases, with 9 bases separating them. Findings and caveats of the study: In all cases, repertoires were sampled only after the peak T cell response. White British ancestry dominated among donors, who included more females, and clonal diversity was possibly underestimated. After two AZD1222 doses, spike-specific TCR breadth and depth rose versus day 0.

Source: peripheral blood, taken on day 0 of AZD1222 vaccination. The chain has TRBV11-2 and TRBJ1-1; D remains unclear. This clonotype was sampled from an adult in good health. For the CDR3, the DNA is TGTGCCAGCAGCTTATTGGTGGGAACTGAAGCTTTCTTT. Translated: CASSLLVGTEAFF.